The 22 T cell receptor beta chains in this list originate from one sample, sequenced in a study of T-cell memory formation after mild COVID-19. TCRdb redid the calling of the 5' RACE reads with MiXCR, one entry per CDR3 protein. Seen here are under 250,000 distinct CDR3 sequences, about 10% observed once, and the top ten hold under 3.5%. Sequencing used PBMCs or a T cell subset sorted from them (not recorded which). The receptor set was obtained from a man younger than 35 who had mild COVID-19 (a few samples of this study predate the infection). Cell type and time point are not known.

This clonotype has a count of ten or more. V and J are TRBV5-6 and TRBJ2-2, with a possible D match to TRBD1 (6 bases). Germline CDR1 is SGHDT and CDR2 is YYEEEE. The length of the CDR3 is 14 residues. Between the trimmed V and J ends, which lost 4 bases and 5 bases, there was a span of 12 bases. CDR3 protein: CASSRDMRTGELFF. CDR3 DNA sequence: TGTGCCAGCAGCCGGGACATGAGGACCGGGGAGCTGTTTTTT.

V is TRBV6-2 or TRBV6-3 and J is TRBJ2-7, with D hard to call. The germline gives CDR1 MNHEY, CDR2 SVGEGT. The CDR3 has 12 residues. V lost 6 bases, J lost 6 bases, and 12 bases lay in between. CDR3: CASSHGRVEQYV. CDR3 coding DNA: TGTGCCAGCAGCCACGGACGGGTCGAGCAGTACGTC.

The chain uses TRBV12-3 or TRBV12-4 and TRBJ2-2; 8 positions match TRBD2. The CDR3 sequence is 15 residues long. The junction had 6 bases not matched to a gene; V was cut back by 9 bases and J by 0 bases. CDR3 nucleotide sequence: TGTGCCAGTAGGGCGGGACTAGCGAACACCGGGGAGCTGTTTTTT. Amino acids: CASRAGLANTGELFF.

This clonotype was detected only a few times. Here the CDR3 reads CAWSPGSNQPQHF. The CDR3 nucleotides read TGTGCCTGGAGTCCAGGGAGCAATCAGCCCCAGCATTTT. This sequence joins TRBV30 and TRBJ1-5; D perhaps matches TRBD1 (5 bases). This CDR3 contains 13 residues. Trimming took 2 bases from V and 1 from J, leaving 6 bases between them. The V gene's germline CDR1 is GTSNPN and CDR2 SVGIG (reference sequence). The variable domain in full, with the rest retrieved from reference TRBV30 and TRBJ1-5, is SQTIHQWPATLVQPVGSPLSLECTVEGTSNPNLYWYRQAAGRGLQLLFYSVGIGQISSEVPQNLSASRPQDRQFILSSKKLLLSDSGFYLCAWSPGSNQPQHFGDGTRLSIL.

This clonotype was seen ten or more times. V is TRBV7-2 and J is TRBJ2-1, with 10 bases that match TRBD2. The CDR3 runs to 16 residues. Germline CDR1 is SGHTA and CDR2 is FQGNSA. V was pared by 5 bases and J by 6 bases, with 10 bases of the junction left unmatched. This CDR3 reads CASSMPAGLATNEQFF. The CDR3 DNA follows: TGTGCCAGCAGCATGCCGGCGGGACTAGCGACCAATGAGCAGTTCTTC.

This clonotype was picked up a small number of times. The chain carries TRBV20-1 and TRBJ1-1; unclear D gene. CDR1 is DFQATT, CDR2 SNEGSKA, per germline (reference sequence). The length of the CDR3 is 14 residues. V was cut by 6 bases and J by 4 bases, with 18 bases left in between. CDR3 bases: TGCAGTGCCAGGAGATTACGGCGGACCACTGAAGCTTTCTTT. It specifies CSARRLRRTTEAFF.

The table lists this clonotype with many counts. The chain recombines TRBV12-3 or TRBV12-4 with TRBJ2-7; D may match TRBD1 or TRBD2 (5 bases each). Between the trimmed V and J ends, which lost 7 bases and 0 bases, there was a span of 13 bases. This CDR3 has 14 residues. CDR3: CASNFKGSSYEQYF. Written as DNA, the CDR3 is TGTGCCAGCAATTTTAAGGGGAGCTCCTACGAGCAGTACTTC.

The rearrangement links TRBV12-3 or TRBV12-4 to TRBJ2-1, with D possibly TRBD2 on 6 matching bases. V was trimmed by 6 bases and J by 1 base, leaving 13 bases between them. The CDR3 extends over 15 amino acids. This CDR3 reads CASSGGLRSYNEQFF. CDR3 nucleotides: TGTGCCAGCAGCGGGGGACTCCGATCCTACAATGAGCAGTTCTTC.

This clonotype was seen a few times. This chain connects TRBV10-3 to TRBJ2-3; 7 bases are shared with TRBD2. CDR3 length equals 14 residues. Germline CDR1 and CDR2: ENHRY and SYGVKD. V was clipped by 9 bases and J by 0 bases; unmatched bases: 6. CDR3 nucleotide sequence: TGTGCCATTAGCTGGGAGGGTAGCACAGATACGCAGTATTTT. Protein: CAISWEGSTDTQYF.

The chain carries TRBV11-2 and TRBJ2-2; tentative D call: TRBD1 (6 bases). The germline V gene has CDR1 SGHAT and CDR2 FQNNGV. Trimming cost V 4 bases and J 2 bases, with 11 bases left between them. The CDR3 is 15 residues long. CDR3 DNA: TGTGCCAGCAGCTACGGACAGAGAAACACCGGGGAGCTGTTTTTT. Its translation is CASSYGQRNTGELFF. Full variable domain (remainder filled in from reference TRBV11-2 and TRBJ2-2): EAGVAQSPRYKIIEKRQSVAFWCNPISGHATLYWYQQILGQGPKLLIQFQNNGVVDDSQLPKDRFSAERLKGVDSTLKIQPAKLEDSAVYLCASSYGQRNTGELFFGEGSRLTVL.

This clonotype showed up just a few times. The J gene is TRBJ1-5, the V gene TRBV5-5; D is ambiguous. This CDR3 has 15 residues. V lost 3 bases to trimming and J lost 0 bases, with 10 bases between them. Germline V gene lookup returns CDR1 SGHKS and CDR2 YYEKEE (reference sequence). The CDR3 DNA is TGTGCCAGCAGCTCGTGGATCCTTAGCAATCAGCCCCAGCATTTT. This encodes CASSSWILSNQPQHF.

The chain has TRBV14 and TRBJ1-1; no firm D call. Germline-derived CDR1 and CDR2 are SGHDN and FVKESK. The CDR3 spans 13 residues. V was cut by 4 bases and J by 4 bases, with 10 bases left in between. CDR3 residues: CASSLYVGTEAFF. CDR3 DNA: TGTGCCAGCAGCCTCTACGTTGGCACTGAAGCTTTCTTT.

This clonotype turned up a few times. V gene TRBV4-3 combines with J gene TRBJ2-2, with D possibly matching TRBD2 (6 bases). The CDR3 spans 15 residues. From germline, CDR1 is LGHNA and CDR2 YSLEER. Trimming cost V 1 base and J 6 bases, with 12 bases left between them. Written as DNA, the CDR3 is TGCGCCAGCAGCCAAGTCTGGGGGGTTCCCGGGGAGCTGTTTTTT. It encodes CASSQVWGVPGELFF.

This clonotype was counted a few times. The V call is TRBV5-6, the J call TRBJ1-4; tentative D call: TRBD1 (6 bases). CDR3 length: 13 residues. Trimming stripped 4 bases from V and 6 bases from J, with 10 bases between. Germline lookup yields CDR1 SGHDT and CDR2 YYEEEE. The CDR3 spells CASSPGVHEKLFF. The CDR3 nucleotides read TGTGCCAGCAGCCCAGGGGTTCATGAAAAACTGTTTTTT.

This CDR3 reads CASREGILNTGELFF. The CDR3 DNA follows: TGCGCCAGCAGGGAGGGGATCCTCAACACCGGGGAGCTGTTTTTT. The chain has TRBV5-1 and TRBJ2-2; TRBD2 is a possible D gene (6 bases). Between the trimmed V and J ends, which lost 5 bases and 2 bases, there was a span of 13 bases. The CDR3 has 15 amino acids. From germline, CDR1 is SGHRS and CDR2 YFSETQ. The variable domain in full, completed from reference TRBV5-1 and TRBJ2-2, reads KAGVTQTPRYLIKTRGQQVTLSCSPISGHRSVSWYQQTPGQGLQFLFEYFSETQRNKGNFPGRFSGRQFSNSRSEMNVSTLELGDSALYLCASREGILNTGELFFGEGSRLTVL.

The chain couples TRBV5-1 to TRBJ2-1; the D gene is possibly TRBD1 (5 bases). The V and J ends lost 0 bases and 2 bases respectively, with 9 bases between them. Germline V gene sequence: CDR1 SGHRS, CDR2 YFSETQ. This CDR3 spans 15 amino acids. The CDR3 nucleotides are TGCGCCAGCAGCTTGGAGGGGTTCGCCTACAATGAGCAGTTCTTC. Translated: CASSLEGFAYNEQFF.

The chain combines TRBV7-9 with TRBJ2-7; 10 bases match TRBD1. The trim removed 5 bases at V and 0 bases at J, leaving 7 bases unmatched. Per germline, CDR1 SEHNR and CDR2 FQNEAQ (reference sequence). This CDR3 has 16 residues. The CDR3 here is CASSTTGTGASYEQYF. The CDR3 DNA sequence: TGTGCCAGCAGCACGACCGGGACAGGGGCCTCCTACGAGCAGTACTTC.

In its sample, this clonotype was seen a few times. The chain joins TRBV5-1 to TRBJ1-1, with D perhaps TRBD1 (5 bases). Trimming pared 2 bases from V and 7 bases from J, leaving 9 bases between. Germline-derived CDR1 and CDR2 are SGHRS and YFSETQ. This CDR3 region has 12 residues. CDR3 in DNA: TGCGCCAGCAGCTTTCCGCAGGGTGAAGCTTTCTTT. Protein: CASSFPQGEAFF.

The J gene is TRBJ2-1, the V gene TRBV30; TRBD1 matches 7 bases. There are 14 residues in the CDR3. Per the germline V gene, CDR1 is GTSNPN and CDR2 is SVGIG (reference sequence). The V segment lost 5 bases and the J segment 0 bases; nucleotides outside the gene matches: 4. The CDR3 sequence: CAWETGSSYNEQFF. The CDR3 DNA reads TGTGCCTGGGAGACAGGGAGCTCCTACAATGAGCAGTTCTTC.

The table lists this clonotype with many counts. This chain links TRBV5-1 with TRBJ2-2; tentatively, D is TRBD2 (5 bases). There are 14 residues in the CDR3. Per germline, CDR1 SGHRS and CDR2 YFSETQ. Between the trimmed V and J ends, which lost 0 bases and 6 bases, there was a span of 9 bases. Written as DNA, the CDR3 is TGCGCCAGCAGCTTGGAGGCGGGTGCCGGGGAGCTGTTTTTT. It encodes CASSLEAGAGELFF.

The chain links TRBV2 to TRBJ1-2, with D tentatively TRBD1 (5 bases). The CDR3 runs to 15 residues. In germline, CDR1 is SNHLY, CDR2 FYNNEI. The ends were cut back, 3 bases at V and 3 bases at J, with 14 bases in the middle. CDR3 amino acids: CASSDLGGADYGYTF. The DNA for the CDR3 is TGTGCCAGCAGTGATCTCGGAGGGGCGGACTATGGCTACACCTTC.

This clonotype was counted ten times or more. CDR3 protein: CASSLGTYEQYV. The CDR3 bases are TGTGCCAGCAGCTTGGGGACCTACGAGCAGTACGTC. The chain couples TRBV5-6 to TRBJ2-7; D remains ambiguous. Per germline, CDR1 SGHDT and CDR2 YYEEEE. The CDR3 is 12 amino acids. V dropped 0 bases and J dropped 2 bases, with 3 bases sitting between them.